This T cell receptor beta chain was sequenced for a study of T cells expressing NK-cell markers. Turning to the study itself: Of eight sequenced donors, seven were HCMV-seropositive and one HCMV-seronegative. Study-wide results and limits: These clonotypes additionally ranked first within the CD3+CD56-NKG2C+ fraction of several donors. Roughly six of the donors carried dominant NKG2C+ clonotypes that took up about 1.0-8% of their CD8+ T cells.

From the 5' RACE reads, TCRdb lists one entry per CDR3 protein and no DNA. The sample totals about 150,000 distinct CDR3 sequences. The CDR3 sequence is 15 residues long. Concerning this clonotype: Its antigen is currently unknown.

Sample: blood T cells: a sorted CD56 or NKG2C T cell subset, CD4+ or CD8+ T cells, or bulk PBMC T cells (not recorded which). This chain uses TRBV6-7 with TRBJ1-2; as DNA is missing, the TRBD1 call by TCRdb cannot be tested. TRBV6-7 is given ORF status, its function remaining uncertain. The receptor was derived from a woman in her 50s in good health. The CDR3 sequence: CASSGLGRANYGYTF.